This TCR beta chain was captured by sequencing in a study of cytomegalovirus exposure and HLA in healthy donors. Overall study findings and caveats: TCR beta V- and J-gene trimming, according to a later analysis, was linked to a missense DCLRE1C variant. Rarity marked most TCR sequences, yet some public TCRs occurred in many donors. Most subjects' HLA-A and HLA-B alleles were reportedly predicted from TCR beta sequences. Earlier analysis yielded a pattern in which most TCR beta V segments were productive about 90% or about 30% of the time.

On this clone: What it recognizes is unknown.

J lost 3 bases, V lost 5 bases, and 4 bases had no gene match. Germline V gene sequence: CDR1 SGHTA, CDR2 FQGTGA. The CDR3 spans 15 residues. The PCR ran on 60 Vbeta and 13 Jbeta primers. Profiling relied on immunoSEQ multiplex PCR, and the TCRdb table lists in-frame clones only, not all of them. The top ten clones hold approximately 3.4% of a sample with 150,000 to 200,000 clones, roughly 73% of them seen once. This TCR was sampled from a female donor in good health and CMV-seronegative. The V gene is TRBV7-3, the J gene TRBJ2-3, with 11 bases lining up with TRBD2. The material sequenced was PBMCs. DNA for the CDR3: TGTGCCAGCAGCCGACTAGCGGGAATTACAGATACGCAGTATTTT. Translated, it gives CASSRLAGITDTQYF.